The clone carrying this T cell receptor beta chain came up many times. Its matching antigen is unknown. This sample is part of a study of T cells in Graves' hyperthyroidism and ophthalmopathy. Study context: Peripheral blood was secured at the point of initial diagnosis, before any treatment. General observations from the study: Blood also showed most of the thyroid clonotypes that were expanded above 0.001. The authors' 13 V-J model separated ophthalmopathy from stable hyperthyroidism.

The CDR3 regions of TCR beta were amplified from RNA transcripts. The TCR CDR3 was amplified in a first-round RT-PCR using the HTBI primer set. TCRdb analysed the multiplex PCR reads with MiXCR anew, one entry per CDR3 protein. This table holds 600,000 or so distinct CDR3 sequences, roughly 15% found once. After removal of 8 bases from V and 5 bases from J, the junction contained 9 bases not matched to a gene. The CDR3 runs to 14 residues. The V gene's germline CDR1 is MDHEN and CDR2 SYDVKM. The chain couples TRBV28 to TRBJ1-5, with 7 bases that match TRBD1. Sequencing was carried out using blood. This clonotype originated in a woman aged 45-59 years with Graves' ophthalmopathy. CDR3 region: CASGQVQTYQPQHF. CDR3 nucleotides: TGTGCCAGCGGACAGGTCCAAACCTATCAGCCCCAGCATTTT.